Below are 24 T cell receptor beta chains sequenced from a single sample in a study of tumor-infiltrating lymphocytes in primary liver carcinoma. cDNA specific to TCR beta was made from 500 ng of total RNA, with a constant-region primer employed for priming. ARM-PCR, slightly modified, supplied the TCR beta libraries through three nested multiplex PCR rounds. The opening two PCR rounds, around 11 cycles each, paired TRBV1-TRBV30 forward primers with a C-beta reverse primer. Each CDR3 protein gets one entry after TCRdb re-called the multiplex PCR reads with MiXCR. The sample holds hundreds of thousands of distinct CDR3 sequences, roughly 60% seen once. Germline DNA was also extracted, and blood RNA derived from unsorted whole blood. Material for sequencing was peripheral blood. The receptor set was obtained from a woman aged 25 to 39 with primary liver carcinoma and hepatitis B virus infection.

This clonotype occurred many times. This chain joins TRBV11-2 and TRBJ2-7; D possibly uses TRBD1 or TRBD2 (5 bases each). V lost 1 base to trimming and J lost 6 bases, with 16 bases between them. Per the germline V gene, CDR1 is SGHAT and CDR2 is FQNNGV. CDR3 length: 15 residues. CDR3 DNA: TGTGCCAGCAGCTTAGTTGGGCTAGTCGGGGCCGAGCAGTACTTC. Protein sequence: CASSLVGLVGAEQYF.

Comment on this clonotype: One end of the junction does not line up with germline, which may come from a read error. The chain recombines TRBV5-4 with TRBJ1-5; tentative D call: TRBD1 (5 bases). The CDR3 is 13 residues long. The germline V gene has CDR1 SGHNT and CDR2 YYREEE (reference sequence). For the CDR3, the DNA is TGTGCCAGCAGCCGGGGGATTAATCAGCCCCATCATTTT. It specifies CASSRGINQPHHF.

The CDR3 sequence: CASSRLAGGWDKQYF. Written as DNA, the CDR3 is TGCGCCAGCAGTCGACTAGCGGGGGGCTGGGACAAGCAGTACTTC. The chain couples TRBV10-2 to TRBJ2-7; 13 bases are shared with TRBD2. V gave up 5 bases and J gave up 8 bases; unmatched junction bases: 9. Germline V gene sequence: CDR1 WSHSY, CDR2 SAAADI. This CDR3 has 15 residues.

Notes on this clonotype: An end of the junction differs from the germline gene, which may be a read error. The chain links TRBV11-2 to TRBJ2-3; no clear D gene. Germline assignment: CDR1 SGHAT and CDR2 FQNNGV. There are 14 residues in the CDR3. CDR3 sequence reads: CANSLSSGRDTQYF. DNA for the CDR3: TGTGCCAACAGCTTAAGTTCTGGGCGGGATACGCAGTATTTT.

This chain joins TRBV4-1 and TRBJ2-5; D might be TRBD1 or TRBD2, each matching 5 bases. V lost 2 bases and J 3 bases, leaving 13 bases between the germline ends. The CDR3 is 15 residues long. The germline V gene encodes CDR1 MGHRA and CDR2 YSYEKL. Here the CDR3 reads CASSQSGAAKETQYF. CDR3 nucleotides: TGCGCCAGCAGCCAATCCGGGGCGGCTAAAGAGACCCAGTACTTC.

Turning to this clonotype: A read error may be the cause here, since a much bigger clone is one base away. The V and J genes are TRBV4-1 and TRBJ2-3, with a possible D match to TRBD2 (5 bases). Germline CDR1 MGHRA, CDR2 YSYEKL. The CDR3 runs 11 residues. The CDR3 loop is CVSSQGSTQYF. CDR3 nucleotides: TGCGTCAGCAGCCAAGGGAGTACGCAGTATTTT.

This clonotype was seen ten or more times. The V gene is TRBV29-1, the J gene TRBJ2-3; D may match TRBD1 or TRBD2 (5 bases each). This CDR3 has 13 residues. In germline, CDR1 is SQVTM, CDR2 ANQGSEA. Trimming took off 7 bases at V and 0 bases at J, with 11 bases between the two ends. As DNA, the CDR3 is TGCAGCGGAAGCAGGGACAGCACAGATACGCAGTATTTT. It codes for CSGSRDSTDTQYF.

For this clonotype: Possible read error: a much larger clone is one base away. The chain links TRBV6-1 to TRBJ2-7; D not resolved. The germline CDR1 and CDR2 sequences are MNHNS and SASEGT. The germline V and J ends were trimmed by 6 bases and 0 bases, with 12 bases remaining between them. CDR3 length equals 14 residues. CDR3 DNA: TGTGCCAGCAGAGTGACTGTTAGCTCCTACGAGCAGTACTTC. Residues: CASRVTVSSYEQYF.

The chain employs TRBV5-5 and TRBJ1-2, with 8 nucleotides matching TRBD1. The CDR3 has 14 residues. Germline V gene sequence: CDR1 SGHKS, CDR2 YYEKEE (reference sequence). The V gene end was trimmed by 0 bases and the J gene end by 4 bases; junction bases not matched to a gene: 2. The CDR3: CASSLGTGSYGYTF. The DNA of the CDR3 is TGTGCCAGCAGCTTGGGGACAGGGTCCTATGGCTACACCTTC.

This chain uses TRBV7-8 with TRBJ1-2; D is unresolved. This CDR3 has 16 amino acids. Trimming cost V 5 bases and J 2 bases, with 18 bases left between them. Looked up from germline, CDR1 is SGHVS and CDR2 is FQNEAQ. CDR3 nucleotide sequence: TGTGCCAGCAGCCCAAGCGCGATGGCTATAAACTATGGCTACACCTTC. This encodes CASSPSAMAINYGYTF.

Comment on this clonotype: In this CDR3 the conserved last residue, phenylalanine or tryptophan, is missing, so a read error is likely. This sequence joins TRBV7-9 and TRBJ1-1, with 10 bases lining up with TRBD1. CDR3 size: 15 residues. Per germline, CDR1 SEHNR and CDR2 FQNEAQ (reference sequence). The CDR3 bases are TGTGCCAGCAGCTTAGTGGGACAGGGGAACAATGAAGCTTTCTAT. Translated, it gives CASSLVGQGNNEAFY.

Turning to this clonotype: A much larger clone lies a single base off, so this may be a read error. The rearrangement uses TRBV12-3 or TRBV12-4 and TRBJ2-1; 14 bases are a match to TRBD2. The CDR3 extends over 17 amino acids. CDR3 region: CASSLKWGLAGDNAQFF. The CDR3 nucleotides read TGTGCCAGCAGTTTAAAGTGGGGACTAGCGGGAGACAATGCGCAGTTCTTC.

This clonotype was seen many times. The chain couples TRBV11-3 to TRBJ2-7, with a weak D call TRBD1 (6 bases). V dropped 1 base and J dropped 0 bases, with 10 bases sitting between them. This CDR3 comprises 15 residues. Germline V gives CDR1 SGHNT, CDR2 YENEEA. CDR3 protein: CASSLGGGPSYEQYF. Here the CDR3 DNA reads TGTGCCAGCAGCTTAGGAGGGGGACCCTCCTACGAGCAGTACTTC.

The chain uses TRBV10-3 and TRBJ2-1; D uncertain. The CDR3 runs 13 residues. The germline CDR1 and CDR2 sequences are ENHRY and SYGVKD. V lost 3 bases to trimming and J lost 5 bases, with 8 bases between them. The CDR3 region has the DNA TGTGCCATCAGTGACCCCCCAGACAATGAGCAGTTCTTC. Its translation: CAISDPPDNEQFF.

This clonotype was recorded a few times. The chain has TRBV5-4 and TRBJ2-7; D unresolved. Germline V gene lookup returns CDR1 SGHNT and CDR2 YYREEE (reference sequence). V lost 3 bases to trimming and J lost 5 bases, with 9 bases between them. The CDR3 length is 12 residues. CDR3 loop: CASSSIEDEQYF. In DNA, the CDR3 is TGTGCCAGCAGCTCTATAGAGGACGAGCAGTACTTC.

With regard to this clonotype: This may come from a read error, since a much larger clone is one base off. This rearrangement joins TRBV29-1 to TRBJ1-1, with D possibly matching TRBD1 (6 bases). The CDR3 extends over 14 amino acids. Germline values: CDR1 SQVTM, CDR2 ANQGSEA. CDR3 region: CSVRLPTGYTETFF. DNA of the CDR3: TGCAGCGTTCGCCTACCGACAGGTTACACTGAAACTTTCTTT.

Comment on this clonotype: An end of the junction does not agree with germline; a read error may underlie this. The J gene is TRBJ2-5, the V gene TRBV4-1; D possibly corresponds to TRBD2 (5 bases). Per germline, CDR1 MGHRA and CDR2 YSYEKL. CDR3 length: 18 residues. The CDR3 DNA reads TGCGCCAGCACCCAAGAGATTAGGCCAGGAGGACTGGAAGAGACCCAGTACTTC. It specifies CASTQEIRPGGLEETQYF.

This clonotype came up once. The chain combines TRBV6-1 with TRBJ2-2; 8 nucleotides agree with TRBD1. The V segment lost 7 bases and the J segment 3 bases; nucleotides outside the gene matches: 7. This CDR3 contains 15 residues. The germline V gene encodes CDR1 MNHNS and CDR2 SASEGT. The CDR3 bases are TGTGCCAGCATCTGGACAGGGTTAGACACCGGGGAGCTGTTTTTT. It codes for CASIWTGLDTGELFF.

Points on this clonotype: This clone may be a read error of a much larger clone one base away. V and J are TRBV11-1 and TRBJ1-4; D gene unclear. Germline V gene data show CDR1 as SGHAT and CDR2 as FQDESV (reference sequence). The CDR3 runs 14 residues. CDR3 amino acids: CASSKDEINEKLSF. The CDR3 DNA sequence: TGTGCCAGCAGCAAGGACGAGATTAATGAAAAACTGTCTTTT. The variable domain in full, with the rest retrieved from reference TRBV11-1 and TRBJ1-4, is EAEVAQSPRYKITEKSQAVAFWCDPISGHATLYWYRQILGQGPELLVQFQDESVVDDSQLPKDRFSAERLKGVDSTLKIQPAELGDSAMYLCASSKDEINEKLSFGSGTQLSVL.

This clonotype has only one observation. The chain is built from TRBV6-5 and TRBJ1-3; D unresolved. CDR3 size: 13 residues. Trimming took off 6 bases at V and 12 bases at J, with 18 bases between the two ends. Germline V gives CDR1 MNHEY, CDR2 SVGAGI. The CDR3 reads CASRSRSISIIYF. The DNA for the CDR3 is TGTGCCAGCAGGTCGAGATCTATTTCCATCATATATTTT.

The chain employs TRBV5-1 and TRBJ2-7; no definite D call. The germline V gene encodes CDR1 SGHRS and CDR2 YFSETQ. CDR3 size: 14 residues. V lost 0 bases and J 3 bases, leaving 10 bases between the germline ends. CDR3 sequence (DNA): TGCGCCAGCAGCTTGGAATCGGACCTCTACGAGCAGTACTTC. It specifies CASSLESDLYEQYF.

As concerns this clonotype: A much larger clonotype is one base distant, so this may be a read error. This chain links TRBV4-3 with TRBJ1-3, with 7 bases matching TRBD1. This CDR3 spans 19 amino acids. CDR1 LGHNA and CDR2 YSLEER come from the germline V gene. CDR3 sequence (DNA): TGCGCCAGCAGCCAAGATATCGCACGGGGGGCAGGGGGAGGAAACATCATATATTTT. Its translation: CASSQDIARGAGGGNIIYF.

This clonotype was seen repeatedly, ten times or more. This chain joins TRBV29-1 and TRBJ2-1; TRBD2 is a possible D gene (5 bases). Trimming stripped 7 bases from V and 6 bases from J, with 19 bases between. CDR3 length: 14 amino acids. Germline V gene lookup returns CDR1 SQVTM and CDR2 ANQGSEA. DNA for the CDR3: TGCAGCGCTGGAGGACTGAGCACTCCCAATGAGCAGTTCTTC. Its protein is CSAGGLSTPNEQFF.

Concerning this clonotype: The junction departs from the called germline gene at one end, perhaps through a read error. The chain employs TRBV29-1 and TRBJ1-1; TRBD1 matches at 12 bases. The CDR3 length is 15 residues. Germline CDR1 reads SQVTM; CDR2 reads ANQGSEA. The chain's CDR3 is CSALRGQGADTETFF. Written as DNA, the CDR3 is TGCAGCGCCCTCCGGGGACAGGGGGCAGACACTGAAACTTTCTTT.